This T cell receptor beta chain was recorded in a study of blood T cell repertoires in COVID-19. The overall study: Italy, Spain and the United States were the sources of the convalescent and acute COVID-19 samples. PBMCs, B-cell-depleted T cells, or T cells provided the cDNA or gDNA that made up the material.

Repertoires were generated with immunoSEQ multiplex PCR, while TCRdb's copy carries only in-frame clones and drops some. This table holds 55,000 to 70,000 clones, around 84% found once. V gave up 5 bases and J gave up 5 bases; unmatched junction bases: 3. Germline assignment: CDR1 LGHNT and CDR2 FRNRAP. The CDR3 has 14 residues. What was sequenced was peripheral blood. The sequence was collected from a man between 65 and 85 years old with acute or convalescent COVID-19. The V call is TRBV12-5, the J call TRBJ1-4; 9 bases are a match to TRBD1. This chain's CDR3 is CASGLGTGNEKLFF. DNA for the CDR3: TGTGCTAGTGGTCTCGGGACAGGGAATGAAAAACTGTTTTTT.